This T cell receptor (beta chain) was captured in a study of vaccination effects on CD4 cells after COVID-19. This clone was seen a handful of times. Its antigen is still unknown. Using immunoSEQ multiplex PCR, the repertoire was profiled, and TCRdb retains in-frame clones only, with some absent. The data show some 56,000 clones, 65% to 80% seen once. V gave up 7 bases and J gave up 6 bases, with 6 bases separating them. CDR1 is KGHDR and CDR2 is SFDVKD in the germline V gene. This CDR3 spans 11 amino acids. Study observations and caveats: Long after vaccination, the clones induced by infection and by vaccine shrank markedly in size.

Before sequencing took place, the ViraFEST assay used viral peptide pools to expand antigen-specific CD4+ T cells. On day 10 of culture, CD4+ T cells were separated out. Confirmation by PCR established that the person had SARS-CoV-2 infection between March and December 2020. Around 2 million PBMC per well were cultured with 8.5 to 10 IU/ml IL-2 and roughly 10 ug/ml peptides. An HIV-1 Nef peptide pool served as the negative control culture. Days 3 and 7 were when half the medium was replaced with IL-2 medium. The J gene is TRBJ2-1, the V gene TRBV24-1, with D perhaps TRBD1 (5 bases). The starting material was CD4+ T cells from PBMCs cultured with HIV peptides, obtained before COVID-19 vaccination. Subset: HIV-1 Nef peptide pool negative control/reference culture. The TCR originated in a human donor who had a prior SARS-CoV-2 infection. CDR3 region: CATRGPNEQFF. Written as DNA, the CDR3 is TGTGCCACCAGGGGGCCCAATGAGCAGTTCTTC.